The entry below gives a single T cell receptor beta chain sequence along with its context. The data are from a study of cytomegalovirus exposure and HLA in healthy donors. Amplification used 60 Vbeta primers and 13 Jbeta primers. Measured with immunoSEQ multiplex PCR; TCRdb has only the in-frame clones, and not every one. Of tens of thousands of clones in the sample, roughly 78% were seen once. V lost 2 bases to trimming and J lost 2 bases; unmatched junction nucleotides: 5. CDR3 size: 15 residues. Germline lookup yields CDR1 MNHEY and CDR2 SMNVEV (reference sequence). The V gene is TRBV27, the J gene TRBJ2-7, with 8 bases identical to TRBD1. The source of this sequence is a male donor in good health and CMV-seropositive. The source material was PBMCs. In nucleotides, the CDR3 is TGTGCCAGCAGTTTAGGCAGGGGGCCGCCCTACGAGCAGTACTTC. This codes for CASSLGRGPPYEQYF.